Presented here are 17 T cell receptor beta chains from one specimen sequenced in a study of early T cells in non-severe SARS-CoV-2 infection. One entry per CDR3 protein, called by TCRdb with MiXCR from the 5' RACE reads. The top ten clones hold 4.5% to 6% of a sample with about 60,000 distinct CDR3 sequences, 10% to 15% of them seen once. The sequencing sample was made of whole blood. Receptors originate from an adult who was a healthcare worker with PCR-confirmed SARS-CoV-2 infection or an uninfected control (not recorded which).

This clonotype was observed many times. V is TRBV5-4 and J is TRBJ2-7, with a tentative D call TRBD2 (6 bases). Germline CDR1 and CDR2: SGHNT and YYREEE (reference sequence). The CDR3 runs 13 residues. The V gene lost 4 bases and the J gene lost 3 bases, with 11 bases spanning the gap. CDR3: CASSAGRNYEQYF. Written as DNA, the CDR3 is TGTGCCAGCAGCGCGGGACGGAACTACGAGCAGTACTTC.

This clonotype has at least ten counts. This rearrangement joins TRBV6-5 to TRBJ1-1; D remains ambiguous. The ends were cut back, 2 bases at V and 2 bases at J, with 9 bases in the middle. The CDR3 is 14 residues long. CDR1 and CDR2 from the germline V gene are MNHEY and SVGAGI. CDR3 nucleotides: TGTGCCAGCAGTTACGGACTACTAAACACTGAAGCTTTCTTT. Translated: CASSYGLLNTEAFF.

This clonotype was found many times. The V and J genes are TRBV5-1 and TRBJ2-1, with 7 nucleotides matching TRBD2. The junction had 17 bases not matched to a gene; V was cut back by 4 bases and J by 7 bases. Looked up from germline, CDR1 is SGHRS and CDR2 is YFSETQ. The length of the CDR3 is 17 residues. CDR3 in amino acids: CASSRLERGPGGNEQFF. CDR3 nucleotides: TGCGCCAGCAGCCGACTGGAGCGGGGTCCCGGGGGGAATGAGCAGTTCTTC.

This clonotype was recorded many times. The J gene is TRBJ2-6, the V gene TRBV12-3 or TRBV12-4; D remains ambiguous. The V end was cut by 5 bases, the J end by 0 bases, with 8 bases between. The CDR3 runs 15 residues. The CDR3 loop is CASSSLNSGANVLTF. For the CDR3, the DNA is TGTGCCAGCAGTAGTTTGAACTCTGGGGCCAACGTCCTGACTTTC.

This clonotype has just a few counts. The rearrangement uses TRBV10-3 and TRBJ2-2; the match to TRBD2 covers 11 bases. The germline CDR1 and CDR2 sequences are ENHRY and SYGVKD. The V segment lost 8 bases and the J segment 4 bases; nucleotides outside the gene matches: 9. This CDR3 has 16 residues. This CDR3 reads CAILNSLAGGTGELFF. The CDR3 nucleotides read TGTGCCATCCTCAACAGCCTAGCGGGGGGCACCGGGGAGCTGTTTTTT.

The chain links TRBV29-1 to TRBJ1-2, with D hard to call. Germline V gene data show CDR1 as SQVTM and CDR2 as ANQGSEA. V was trimmed by 4 bases and J by 4 bases, leaving 13 bases between them. This CDR3 region has 13 residues. The CDR3 here is CSVVWFFGYGYTF. CDR3 in DNA: TGCAGCGTTGTTTGGTTTTTCGGCTATGGCTACACCTTC.

This clonotype was counted only a few times. V is TRBV7-6 and J is TRBJ2-2; D gene ambiguous. Germline CDR1 is SGHVS and CDR2 is FNYEAQ. The CDR3 spans 16 residues. Trimming took off 1 base at V and 0 bases at J, with 9 bases between the two ends. The CDR3: CASSLEAYANTGELFF. CDR3 bases: TGTGCCAGCAGCTTAGAGGCCTACGCGAACACCGGGGAGCTGTTTTTT.

This clonotype has just a few counts. The V and J genes are TRBV6-5 and TRBJ2-3; weak D call: TRBD2 (6 bases). The CDR3 contains 14 residues. CDR1 and CDR2 from the germline V gene are MNHEY and SVGAGI. The ends were cut back, 4 bases at V and 2 bases at J, with 10 bases in the middle. The CDR3 DNA is TGTGCCAGCAGTTTCGGGGGAGACACAGATACGCAGTATTTT. This encodes CASSFGGDTDTQYF.

This clonotype was seen only a few times. This sequence joins TRBV5-6 and TRBJ2-3, with no clear D. CDR1 is SGHDT, CDR2 YYEEEE, per germline. V was cut by 5 bases and J by 0 bases, with 7 bases left in between. The CDR3 runs 13 residues. In DNA form, the CDR3 reads TGTGCCAGCAGGATTTTAAGCACAGATACGCAGTATTTT. Its translation: CASRILSTDTQYF.

The genes are TRBV30 and TRBJ2-1; 8 bases line up with TRBD1. The CDR3 spans 13 residues. Germline lookup yields CDR1 GTSNPN and CDR2 SVGIG (reference sequence). Germline trimming cut 6 bases from V and 4 bases from J; bases unmatched to any gene: 5. The CDR3 loop is CACQGAVYNEQFF. The CDR3 nucleotides read TGTGCCTGCCAGGGGGCAGTTTACAATGAGCAGTTCTTC.

This clonotype has ten or more counts. The V and J genes are TRBV7-6 and TRBJ2-5, with D unresolved. CDR3 length equals 14 residues. Trimming shortened V by 1 base and J by 3 bases, and 9 bases separated the two germline ends. Germline V gives CDR1 SGHVS, CDR2 FNYEAQ. CDR3 region: CASSLGRREETQYF. CDR3 nucleotides: TGTGCCAGCAGCTTAGGGCGTAGGGAAGAGACCCAGTACTTC.

This clonotype was seen many times. The chain joins TRBV20-1 to TRBJ2-5, with 11 bases identical to TRBD1. CDR1 and CDR2 from the germline V gene are DFQATT and SNEGSKA (reference sequence). J gave up 4 bases and V 3 bases, and 4 bases lay outside the gene matches. The CDR3 totals 14 residues. CDR3 in amino acids: CSARRDRGAETQYF. CDR3 sequence (DNA): TGCAGTGCTAGGCGGGACAGGGGGGCAGAGACCCAGTACTTC.

Many counts were recorded for this clonotype. The J gene is TRBJ2-5, the V gene TRBV11-2; D unresolved. The CDR3 sequence is 13 residues long. The germline V gene has CDR1 SGHAT and CDR2 FQNNGV. With 8 bases removed from V and 1 base from J, the gap between germline ends came to 11 bases. CDR3 sequence: CASSPRAQETQYF. In DNA, the CDR3 is TGTGCCAGCTCCCCCCGGGCCCAAGAGACCCAGTACTTC.

This clonotype was counted only a few times. The genes are TRBV7-2 and TRBJ1-2; no firm D call. Trimming cost V 5 bases and J 0 bases, with 7 bases left between them. The CDR3 length is 13 residues. Germline CDR1 and CDR2: SGHTA and FQGNSA. The CDR3, as DNA: TGTGCCAGCAGCCCCAGGACTAACTATGGCTACACCTTC. It translates to CASSPRTNYGYTF.

This clonotype showed up just a few times. The chain combines TRBV7-9 with TRBJ1-2; the D gene is possibly TRBD1 (5 bases). V dropped 5 bases and J dropped 4 bases, with 14 bases sitting between them. CDR3 length equals 14 residues. The germline V gene has CDR1 SEHNR and CDR2 FQNEAQ (reference sequence). Here the CDR3 reads CASSSRQRGYGYTF. The DNA for the CDR3 is TGTGCCAGCAGCAGTAGACAGAGGGGCTATGGCTACACCTTC.

This chain joins TRBV6-6 and TRBJ1-1; TRBD1 matches at 9 bases. The germline V gene has CDR1 MNHNY and CDR2 SVGAGI (reference sequence). The CDR3 consists of 15 residues. Trimming at V came to 2 bases and at J to 4 bases, leaving 5 bases not matched to a gene. CDR3 residues: CASSYPGQGVTEAFF. CDR3 nucleotides: TGTGCCAGCAGTTACCCGGGACAGGGTGTCACTGAAGCTTTCTTT.

This clonotype has only a few counts. The chain links TRBV29-1 to TRBJ2-7; 9 nucleotides match TRBD2. V shed 6 bases and J 6 bases; nucleotides not matched to a gene: 6. The CDR3 runs to 12 residues. CDR1 is SQVTM, CDR2 ANQGSEA, per germline. CDR3 loop: CSVRISGSEQYF. CDR3 bases: TGCAGCGTGAGAATTAGCGGGAGCGAGCAGTACTTC.